The next 3 T cell receptor beta chains were all read from a single sample in a study of regulatory T cells in long-lasting Graves disease. Time point: newly diagnosed GD, antithyroid drugs for less than 3 months. PBMC-extracted RNA yielded the TCR library. Assembly of TCR beta libraries relied on iRepertoire HTBI primers together with Arm-PCR of CDR3 regions. MiXCR was run by TCRdb on the multiplex PCR reads, yielding one entry per CDR3 protein. Of 500,000 to 700,000 distinct CDR3 sequences in the sample, 15% to 20% were seen once. These data were also reused for a study on T cells in Graves' hyperthyroidism and ophthalmopathy.

The sequencing used peripheral blood mononuclear cells (PBMCs), collected at new diagnosis, from a patient treated with antithyroid drugs. The receptors come from a woman aged 25 to 45 with Graves disease.

This rearrangement joins TRBV2 to TRBJ2-2; 11 bases are shared with TRBD1. After removal of 4 bases from V and 7 bases from J, the junction contained 8 bases not matched to a gene. This CDR3 comprises 16 residues. Per germline, CDR1 SNHLY and CDR2 FYNNEI. CDR3 region: CASSAPDRGLGGELFF. The CDR3 DNA reads as TGTGCCAGCAGTGCCCCGGACAGGGGGCTAGGCGGGGAGCTGTTTTTT.

This clonotype was seen many times. The chain has TRBV27 and TRBJ1-1; D call uncertain. The CDR3 is 18 amino acids. Per germline, CDR1 MNHEY and CDR2 SMNVEV (reference sequence). V was shortened by 3 bases and J by 2 bases, with 22 bases between the two germline ends. CDR3 amino acids: CASSFRKVFVKDNTEAFF. The CDR3 nucleotides read TGTGCCAGCAGTTTCAGGAAGGTGTTCGTCAAGGATAACACTGAAGCTTTCTTT.

This clonotype was picked up a small number of times. This chain links TRBV28 with TRBJ1-1; no firm D call. With 2 bases removed from V and 4 bases from J, the gap between germline ends came to 5 bases. This CDR3 is built from 12 residues. The germline gives CDR1 MDHEN, CDR2 SYDVKM. The CDR3 protein is CASSLKSTEAFF. The CDR3 bases are TGTGCCAGCAGTTTAAAGTCCACTGAAGCTTTCTTT. Drawing the rest from reference TRBV28 and TRBJ1-1, the complete variable domain is DVKVTQSSRYLVKRTGEKVFLECVQDMDHENMFWYRQDPGLGLRLIYFSYDVKMKEKGDIPEGYSVSREKKERFSLILESASTNQTSMYLCASSLKSTEAFFGQGTRLTVV.